The 30 T cell receptor beta chains below all came from one sample that was sequenced in a study of beta chain features in type 1 diabetes. Study results and caveats: Type 1 diabetes patients had TCRB CDR3s that were shorter (moderately but significantly so) in all four CD4+ subsets.

These receptors' antigens are unknown. Every bit of the isolated RNA underwent reverse transcription, so sequencing read expressed TCRB transcripts. Measured with immunoSEQ multiplex PCR; TCRdb has only the in-frame clones, and not every one. In the table there are hundreds of thousands of clones, over 14% of which are singletons. Sequencing was performed on naive CD4+ T cells from blood. The receptors were sampled from a man between 18 and 29 years old with type 1 diabetes.

This clone was detected only a few times. This chain links TRBV9 with TRBJ2-5; D is undetermined. Trimming left V 4 bases short and J 3 bases short, with 10 bases between. The CDR3 extends over 13 amino acids. The germline V gene encodes CDR1 SGDLS and CDR2 YYNGEE. The CDR3 is CASSQASKETQYF. The CDR3 DNA reads as TGTGCCAGCAGCCAAGCGAGTAAAGAGACCCAGTACTTC.

The sample holds a few counts of this clone. This chain joins TRBV9 and TRBJ2-2; 8 bases align to TRBD1. J gave up 3 bases and V 4 bases, and 5 bases lay outside the gene matches. This CDR3 spans 15 amino acids. Germline lookup yields CDR1 SGDLS and CDR2 YYNGEE. The CDR3 loop reads CASSPRQGYTGELFF. The CDR3 region has the DNA TGTGCCAGCAGCCCGAGACAGGGGTACACCGGGGAGCTGTTTTTT.

The chain carries TRBV19 and TRBJ2-1, with a weak D call TRBD2 (6 bases). V was cut by 5 bases and J by 9 bases, with 17 bases left in between. This CDR3 is built from 14 residues. Germline V gene data show CDR1 as LNHDA and CDR2 as SQIVND (reference sequence). The CDR3 reads CASSAPTSFREQFF. The CDR3 region has the DNA TGTGCCAGTAGTGCCCCAACTAGCTTTCGTGAGCAGTTCTTC.

This sequence joins TRBV4-1 and TRBJ2-5; perhaps TRBD1 as D (6 bases). The CDR3 length is 16 residues. Per germline, CDR1 MGHRA and CDR2 YSYEKL. V lost 1 base and J lost 1, with 13 bases in between. CDR3 protein: CASSQVPSGVQETQYF. The CDR3, as DNA: TGCGCCAGCAGCCAAGTTCCCTCAGGGGTCCAAGAGACCCAGTACTTC.

This clone was counted only a few times. The genes are TRBV20-1 and TRBJ1-1; no firm D call. Per germline, CDR1 DFQATT and CDR2 SNEGSKA (reference sequence). Deletions cut 6 bases from V and 1 base from J, with 6 bases between. This CDR3 spans 11 amino acids. CDR3 protein: CSAPGNTEAFF. DNA of the CDR3: TGCAGTGCACCGGGGAACACTGAAGCTTTCTTT.

This chain joins TRBV4-1 and TRBJ2-2; 12 nucleotides agree with TRBD2. Looked up from germline, CDR1 is MGHRA and CDR2 is YSYEKL. The junction had 2 bases not matched to a gene; V was cut back by 0 bases and J by 6 bases. The CDR3 is 16 residues long. For the CDR3, the DNA is TGCGCCAGCAGCCAAGAGGGACTAGCGGGTTCCGGGGAGCTGTTTTTT. Its protein is CASSQEGLAGSGELFF.

This clone was detected a few times. The chain joins TRBV27 to TRBJ2-7, with 7 bases identical to TRBD1. The trim removed 10 bases at V and 2 bases at J, leaving 8 bases unmatched. Germline assignment: CDR1 MNHEY and CDR2 SMNVEV (reference sequence). This CDR3 region has 13 residues. The CDR3 nucleotides are TGTGCCATCCGGGACAGCGTTACCTACGAGCAGTACTTC. It specifies CAIRDSVTYEQYF.

This clone was recorded once. The chain's CDR3 is CATSRDRTAFGGYTF. The CDR3 region has the DNA TGTGCCACCAGCAGGGACCGGACAGCCTTTGGGGGCTACACCTTC. This rearrangement joins TRBV15 to TRBJ1-2; possibly TRBD1 for D (6 bases). Germline loops: CDR1 LNHNV, CDR2 YYDKDF (reference sequence). V lost 3 bases and J lost 8, with 19 bases in between. CDR3 size: 15 residues.

CDR3 nucleotides: TGTGCCAGCAGCTTGGGTTTGGGAGACACTGAAGCTTTCTTT. It yields the protein CASSLGLGDTEAFF. The chain has TRBV5-4 and TRBJ1-1; D gene unclear. V shed 0 bases and J shed 3 bases, with 9 bases lying between them. The CDR3 consists of 14 residues. The germline CDR1 and CDR2 sequences are SGHNT and YYREEE (reference sequence).

The genes are TRBV28 and TRBJ2-5; 7 bases map to TRBD2. V dropped 1 base and J dropped 4; count of bases not matched to a gene: 9. This CDR3 comprises 16 residues. CDR1 is MDHEN, CDR2 SYDVKM, per germline. The CDR3 region is CASSLSRTRWSETQYF. The CDR3 DNA reads as TGTGCCAGCAGTTTATCACGGACTAGATGGTCAGAGACCCAGTACTTC.

The chain couples TRBV13 to TRBJ1-2; no firm D call. In germline, CDR1 is PRHDT, CDR2 FYEKMQ (reference sequence). The V gene lost 4 bases and the J gene lost 8 bases, with 11 bases spanning the gap. The CDR3 is 12 amino acids. CDR3: CASSSLAEGYTF. The CDR3 coding sequence is TGTGCCAGCAGCTCCTTGGCGGAGGGCTACACCTTC.

This clone was seen more than once but under ten times. The rearrangement uses TRBV7-6 and TRBJ2-3; TRBD2 matches at 11 bases. Germline values: CDR1 SGHVS, CDR2 FNYEAQ. CDR3 length: 16 residues. J gave up 1 base and V 3 bases, and 3 bases lay outside the gene matches. The CDR3 region is CASSLRLAGRTDTQYF. CDR3 sequence (DNA): TGTGCCAGCAGCTTGAGACTAGCGGGGCGCACAGATACGCAGTATTTT.

J is TRBJ1-1 and V is TRBV15; D is perhaps TRBD1 (5 bases). Germline V lookup: CDR1 LNHNV, CDR2 YYDKDF (reference sequence). V was shortened by 1 base and J by 6 bases, with 12 bases between the two germline ends. The CDR3 has 14 residues. The CDR3 reads CATSRGSGSPEAFF. Written as DNA, the CDR3 is TGTGCCACCAGCAGAGGCTCAGGGTCCCCTGAAGCTTTCTTT. Looking up the rest from reference TRBV15 and TRBJ1-1 gives the full variable domain: DAMVIQNPRYQVTQFGKPVTLSCSQTLNHNVMYWYQQKSSQAPKLLFHYYDKDFNNEADTPDNFQSRRPNTSFCFLDIRSPGLGDTAMYLCATSRGSGSPEAFFGQGTRLTVV.

This clone was seen only a few times. The chain uses TRBV19 and TRBJ1-1; a possible D gene is TRBD1 (5 bases). This CDR3 spans 14 amino acids. Germline V gene sequence: CDR1 LNHDA, CDR2 SQIVND (reference sequence). The V and J ends lost 4 bases and 4 bases respectively, with 13 bases between them. CDR3 bases: TGTGCCAGTAGTAGTCAAGTGGGGCGCACTGAAGCTTTCTTT. It is translated as CASSSQVGRTEAFF.

This chain uses TRBV7-9 with TRBJ2-5; D is possibly TRBD2 (7 bases). The CDR3 contains 13 residues. V lost 8 bases and J 3 bases, leaving 13 bases between the germline ends. Germline V gene data show CDR1 as SEHNR and CDR2 as FQNEAQ (reference sequence). The DNA for the CDR3 is TGTGCCAGCCTCCGGGGGGCAGAAGAGACCCAGTACTTC. Translating it yields CASLRGAEETQYF.

This clone has a handful of counts. The chain joins TRBV19 to TRBJ1-1; 10 bases match TRBD1. Trimming at V came to 6 bases and at J to 5 bases, leaving 6 bases not matched to a gene. The CDR3 extends over 14 amino acids. CDR1 and CDR2 (germline): LNHDA, SQIVND (reference sequence). CDR3: CASSPGDRGTEAFF. CDR3 bases: TGTGCCAGTAGCCCCGGGGACAGGGGAACTGAAGCTTTCTTT.

This clone was detected a few times. This chain links TRBV5-1 with TRBJ2-5; TRBD1 aligns across 9 bases. CDR3 length equals 18 residues. Trimming at V came to 4 bases and at J to 4 bases, leaving 17 bases not matched to a gene. Germline loops: CDR1 SGHRS, CDR2 YFSETQ. CDR3 bases: TGCGCCAGCAGCGCGGGCCTTATACAGGGGGCGTTTGGAGAGACCCAGTACTTC. Protein sequence: CASSAGLIQGAFGETQYF.

CDR3 coding DNA: TGTGCCAGCAGCTTAAACAGGGGGAACACCAACTATGGCTACACCTTC. Protein sequence: CASSLNRGNTNYGYTF. The V and J genes are TRBV11-2 and TRBJ1-2, with TRBD1 matching over 8 bases. V shed 2 bases, J shed 2 bases, and the junction held 7 bases outside the gene matches. Germline V gene lookup returns CDR1 SGHAT and CDR2 FQNNGV. CDR3 length: 16 residues.

The chain is built from TRBV28 and TRBJ2-1, with a possible D match to TRBD2 (5 bases). This CDR3 is 13 amino acids long. CDR1 is MDHEN and CDR2 is SYDVKM in the germline V gene. The V end was cut by 1 base, the J end by 7 bases, with 8 bases between. CDR3 in DNA: TGTGCCAGCAGTTTATTCGGGGTGAATGAGCAGTTCTTC. It codes for CASSLFGVNEQFF.

This clone occurred a few times. The CDR3 nucleotides are TGCAGCGTTGAAGGCTTGCGCGCTTTCTTT. Its protein is CSVEGLRAFF. The chain combines TRBV29-1 with TRBJ1-1; D ambiguous. The CDR3 totals 10 residues. The germline V gene has CDR1 SQVTM and CDR2 ANQGSEA. V lost 1 base, J lost 11 bases, and 8 bases lay in between.

The CDR3 DNA reads TGTGCCAGCAGGCAGACAGCGGGAGGCTACAATGAGCAGTTCTTC. It yields the protein CASRQTAGGYNEQFF. The genes are TRBV2 and TRBJ2-1, with 9 bases identical to TRBD2. The CDR3 has 15 residues. Germline CDR1 and CDR2: SNHLY and FYNNEI. J lost 3 bases, V lost 6 bases, and 6 bases had no gene match.

The chain recombines TRBV28 with TRBJ2-3, with a possible D match to TRBD2 (7 bases). CDR1 and CDR2 (germline): MDHEN, SYDVKM. The V and J ends lost 7 bases and 13 bases respectively, with 24 bases between them. This CDR3 has 14 amino acids. The CDR3 is CASTPGGRDNLKYF. The DNA for the CDR3 is TGTGCCAGCACACCCGGGGGGCGGGATAACTTGAAGTATTTT.

This chain links TRBV5-4 with TRBJ2-1; D is possibly TRBD2 (6 bases). This CDR3 has 14 residues. The germline CDR1 and CDR2 sequences are SGHNT and YYREEE (reference sequence). The V and J ends lost 1 base and 9 bases respectively, with 14 bases between them. The CDR3 spells CASSLIDPGSEQFF. The DNA of the CDR3 is TGTGCCAGCAGCTTGATCGACCCCGGGAGTGAGCAGTTCTTC. Complete variable domain (other parts from reference TRBV5-4 and TRBJ2-1): ETGVTQSPTHLIKTRGQQVTLRCSSQSGHNTVSWYQQALGQGPQFIFQYYREEENGRGNFPPRFSGLQFPNYSSELNVNALELDDSALYLCASSLIDPGSEQFFGPGTRLTVL.

In its sample, this clone was seen a few times. The chain uses TRBV11-2 and TRBJ2-1; TRBD2 aligns across 9 bases. Germline lookup yields CDR1 SGHAT and CDR2 FQNNGV. The CDR3 is 16 residues long. J gave up 5 bases and V 4 bases, and 9 bases lay outside the gene matches. CDR3 DNA sequence: TGTGCCAGCAGCTCCCAAGCGGGGGGCAATAACAATGAGCAGTTCTTC. Protein product: CASSSQAGGNNNEQFF.

This clone has more than one count but fewer than ten. V gene TRBV27 combines with J gene TRBJ2-1; 7 nucleotides line up with TRBD2. Germline values: CDR1 MNHEY, CDR2 SMNVEV (reference sequence). The CDR3 is 15 residues long. V dropped 3 bases and J dropped 7; count of bases not matched to a gene: 9. This CDR3 is CASSFEGLQANEQFF. The CDR3 nucleotides read TGTGCCAGCAGTTTTGAGGGACTACAGGCGAATGAGCAGTTCTTC.

The chain carries TRBV29-1 and TRBJ2-3; no reliable D call. Germline V gene data show CDR1 as SQVTM and CDR2 as ANQGSEA. The V and J ends lost 5 bases and 4 bases respectively, with 13 bases between them. This CDR3 has 13 residues. The CDR3 nucleotides read TGCAGCGTTCTGACCCCAGGCCCAGATACGCAGTATTTT. The encoded protein is CSVLTPGPDTQYF.

The V gene is TRBV20-1, the J gene TRBJ2-7; D gene ambiguous. This CDR3 spans 11 amino acids. CDR1 is DFQATT and CDR2 is SNEGSKA in the germline V gene (reference sequence). Here the CDR3 reads CSTTGSNEQYF. The CDR3 DNA reads TGCTCGACGACTGGGTCCAACGAGCAGTACTTC.

This clone was seen only a few times. V and J are TRBV7-2 and TRBJ2-6, with D uncertain. The germline CDR1 and CDR2 sequences are SGHTA and FQGNSA. V gave up 4 bases and J gave up 3 bases, with 7 bases separating them. The CDR3 runs to 14 residues. CDR3 sequence reads: CASSSEVGANVLTF. As DNA, the CDR3 is TGTGCCAGCAGCTCAGAGGTTGGGGCCAACGTCCTGACTTTC.

DNA for the CDR3: TGTGCCAGCAGTGAAGCGTCGGGGAGACAGTACTTC. Its translation: CASSEASGRQYF. J is TRBJ2-4 and V is TRBV6-1, with a tentative D call TRBD2 (5 bases). The CDR3 has 12 amino acids. Trimming shortened V by 0 bases and J by 13 bases, and 10 bases separated the two germline ends. CDR1 is MNHNS, CDR2 SASEGT, per germline.

The V gene is TRBV5-1, the J gene TRBJ1-2, with D possibly matching TRBD1 (5 bases). The CDR3 length is 14 residues. Germline V gene data show CDR1 as SGHRS and CDR2 as YFSETQ. The V end was cut by 0 bases, the J end by 8 bases, with 14 bases between. For the CDR3, the DNA is TGCGCCAGCAGCTTGGCAGGGCCACCTGGCGGCTACACCTTC. It encodes CASSLAGPPGGYTF.